The 26 T cell receptor beta chains given below trace back to one sample, sequenced in a study of cytomegalovirus exposure and HLA in healthy donors. PCR primers comprised 60 Vbeta and 13 Jbeta primers. Assay used: immunoSEQ multiplex PCR; TCRdb lists only in-frame clones, some missing. The sample contains 85,000 to 130,000 clones, roughly four fifths of which appear only once. The specimen sequenced was PBMCs. These receptors were taken from a man aged 55 to 70 in good health and CMV-seronegative.

This chain joins TRBV18 and TRBJ2-7; a weak D match, TRBD1 (5 bases). The germline CDR1 and CDR2 sequences are KGHSH and LQKENI. The CDR3 is 13 amino acids. With 2 bases removed from V and 2 bases from J, the gap between germline ends came to 7 bases. The CDR3: CASSPGAPYEQYV. CDR3 DNA sequence: TGTGCCAGCTCACCAGGGGCCCCCTACGAGCAGTACGTC.

The V and J genes are TRBV9 and TRBJ2-1, with TRBD2 matching 10 bases. With 0 bases clipped from V and 8 bases from J, the junction kept 8 bases outside the gene matches. The germline V gene encodes CDR1 SGDLS and CDR2 YYNGEE. The CDR3 contains 16 residues. The CDR3 protein is CASSVGGLANAHEQFF. The CDR3, as DNA: TGTGCCAGCAGCGTAGGGGGACTAGCGAACGCGCATGAGCAGTTCTTC. The full variable domain, completed using reference TRBV9 and TRBJ2-1, is DSGVTQTPKHLITATGQRVTLRCSPRSGDLSVYWYQQSLDQGLQFLIQYYNGEERAKGNILERFSAQQFPDLHSELNLSSLELGDSALYFCASSVGGLANAHEQFFGPGTRLTVL.

This chain links TRBV15 with TRBJ2-4; D not resolved. The germline V gene encodes CDR1 LNHNV and CDR2 YYDKDF (reference sequence). The V and J ends lost 5 bases and 2 bases respectively, with 16 bases between them. The CDR3 has 16 residues. The DNA of the CDR3 is TGTGCCACCAGCGAGACCCCATCGGGTTCCAAAAACATTCAGTACTTC. Translating it yields CATSETPSGSKNIQYF.

The rearrangement uses TRBV28 and TRBJ2-3, with TRBD2 identical over 8 bases. J gave up 3 bases and V 5 bases, and 10 bases lay outside the gene matches. Germline-derived CDR1 and CDR2 are MDHEN and SYDVKM. The CDR3 consists of 16 residues. CDR3: CASSVGGAGATDTQYF. The CDR3, as DNA: TGTGCCAGCAGTGTCGGGGGGGCAGGGGCTACAGATACGCAGTATTTT.

The chain joins TRBV7-2 to TRBJ2-3; TRBD1 matches at 8 bases. The CDR3 spans 16 residues. V dropped 5 bases and J dropped 0; count of bases not matched to a gene: 7. From germline, CDR1 is SGHTA and CDR2 FQGNSA. Here the CDR3 reads CASSPRQGRSTDTQYF. The CDR3 DNA reads TGTGCCAGCAGCCCCCGACAGGGGCGTAGCACAGATACGCAGTATTTT.

The chain couples TRBV7-2 to TRBJ1-4; weak D call: TRBD1 (6 bases). The CDR3 has 15 residues. Per germline, CDR1 SGHTA and CDR2 FQGNSA. Trimming took 5 bases from V and 0 from J, leaving 10 bases between them. CDR3 nucleotide sequence: TGTGCCAGCAGCCGCGCAGGGGCAACTAATGAAAAACTGTTTTTT. This translates into CASSRAGATNEKLFF.

The chain is built from TRBV10-2 and TRBJ1-1; no clear D gene. V lost 7 bases and J 1 base, leaving 16 bases between the germline ends. The germline V gene encodes CDR1 WSHSY and CDR2 SAAADI. This CDR3 region has 15 residues. DNA of the CDR3: TGCGCCAGCAAAGACGGAAAAACGGGGAACACTGAAGCTTTCTTT. Amino acid sequence: CASKDGKTGNTEAFF.

V is TRBV11-3 and J is TRBJ2-4, with 9 bases aligning to TRBD2. The CDR3 has 19 amino acids. The V and J ends lost 2 bases and 1 base, in that order; junction bases with no gene match: 12. Germline loops: CDR1 SGHNT, CDR2 YENEEA. The CDR3 DNA reads TGTGCCAGCAGCTTAACCCCTAGCGGGGACCTGCCGGCCAAAAACATTCAGTACTTC. It is translated as CASSLTPSGDLPAKNIQYF.

As to this clone: Lacking the conserved final phenylalanine or tryptophan, this CDR3 likely reflects a read error. The chain employs TRBV4-2 and TRBJ1-2, with 9 bases matching TRBD1. CDR1 and CDR2 from the germline V gene are LGHNA and YNFKEQ. CDR3 size: 14 residues. The junction had 2 bases not matched to a gene; V was cut back by 1 base and J by 5 bases. The CDR3 loop reads CASSQVGTGYGYTL. For the CDR3, the DNA is TGTGCCAGCAGCCAAGTGGGGACAGGGTATGGCTACACCCTC.

This chain's CDR3 is CASSLARLQSYNEQFF. As DNA, the CDR3 is TGTGCCAGCAGCTTAGCGCGGCTTCAATCCTACAATGAGCAGTTCTTC. The rearrangement uses TRBV7-2 and TRBJ2-1, with D unclear. The CDR3 totals 16 residues. With 0 bases removed from V and 1 base from J, the gap between germline ends came to 10 bases. Germline CDR1 reads SGHTA; CDR2 reads FQGNSA.

The chain uses TRBV19 and TRBJ2-3, with D possibly TRBD1 on 6 matching bases. The CDR3 length is 16 residues. The V end was cut by 8 bases, the J end by 6 bases, with 24 bases between. Germline values: CDR1 LNHDA, CDR2 SQIVND (reference sequence). CDR3 nucleotides: TGTGCCAGTCGAACCACCGGGACATCCCCCGAGGATACGCAGTATTTT. This gives the protein CASRTTGTSPEDTQYF. The whole variable domain, filled in from reference TRBV19 and TRBJ2-3, reads DGGITQSPKYLFRKEGQNVTLSCEQNLNHDAMYWYRQDPGQGLRLIYYSQIVNDFQKGDIAEGYSVSREKKESFPLTVTSAQKNPTAFYLCASRTTGTSPEDTQYFGPGTRLTVL.

The J gene is TRBJ2-1, the V gene TRBV5-6, with 9 bases matching TRBD1. The CDR3 is made up of 19 amino acids. Per germline, CDR1 SGHDT and CDR2 YYEEEE. Trimming cost V 4 bases and J 0 bases; bases outside gene matches: 14. CDR3: CASSRGQGGSYFSYNEQFF. The CDR3 bases are TGTGCCAGCAGCAGGGGACAGGGTGGTTCCTATTTCTCCTACAATGAGCAGTTCTTC.

This rearrangement joins TRBV12-1 to TRBJ1-1. TRBV12-1 is given as a pseudogene. CDR3 length: 13 amino acids. The CDR3, as DNA: TGTGCCAGCAGCTGTGGAGCGAACACTGAAGCTTTCTTT. Protein product: CASSCGANTEAFF.

This sequence joins TRBV9 and TRBJ2-2, with 8 bases matching TRBD1. The CDR3 loop spans 14 amino acids. J was trimmed by 6 bases and V by 4 bases; bases with no gene match: 5. The germline V gene encodes CDR1 SGDLS and CDR2 YYNGEE. CDR3 in amino acids: CASSPGQGAGELFF. CDR3 nucleotides: TGTGCCAGCAGCCCCGGACAGGGCGCCGGGGAGCTGTTTTTT.

The V and J genes are TRBV7-2 and TRBJ2-3; weak D call: TRBD1 (6 bases). Trimming pared 4 bases from V and 3 bases from J, leaving 14 bases between. Per germline, CDR1 SGHTA and CDR2 FQGNSA. This CDR3 has 15 amino acids. The CDR3, as DNA: TGTGCCAGCAGCTACGTACAGGGCTTAACAGATACGCAGTATTTT. This sequence encodes CASSYVQGLTDTQYF.

The chain uses TRBV29-1 and TRBJ1-1, with D hard to call. This CDR3 has 13 residues. The germline V gene has CDR1 SQVTM and CDR2 ANQGSEA. The V end lost 4 bases, the J end lost 3 bases, and 12 bases lay between the germline ends. For the CDR3, the DNA is TGCAGCGTTGGAGGAGGGTCAGACACTGAAGCTTTCTTT. Its translation: CSVGGGSDTEAFF. Using reference TRBV29-1 and TRBJ1-1 for the parts outside the CDR3, the full variable domain is SAVISQKPSRDICQRGTSLTIQCQVDSQVTMMFWYRQQPGQSLTLIATANQGSEATYESGFVIDKFPISRPNLTFSTLTVSNMSPEDSSIYLCSVGGGSDTEAFFGQGTRLTVV.

The rearrangement links TRBV19 to TRBJ1-4; 9 nucleotides line up with TRBD1. The CDR3 is made up of 16 amino acids. The trim removed 4 bases at V and 6 bases at J, leaving 9 bases unmatched. Germline V gene data show CDR1 as LNHDA and CDR2 as SQIVND (reference sequence). The CDR3 DNA is TGTGCCAGTAGTACGGGGACAGGGCGCCGGGATGAAAAACTGTTTTTT. Its translation is CASSTGTGRRDEKLFF.

V usage is TRBV5-5 and J usage is TRBJ2-6, with D possibly matching TRBD2 (5 bases). The CDR3 is 17 residues long. V gave up 0 bases and J gave up 1 base, with 11 bases separating them. In germline, CDR1 is SGHKS, CDR2 YYEKEE (reference sequence). CDR3 protein: CASSLVSDESGANVLTF. The CDR3 bases are TGTGCCAGCAGCTTGGTTAGCGACGAATCTGGGGCCAACGTCCTGACTTTC.

The rearrangement links TRBV29-1 to TRBJ1-2; TRBD1 is a possible D gene (6 bases). The CDR3 covers 15 residues. The germline V gene has CDR1 SQVTM and CDR2 ANQGSEA. V was trimmed by 1 base and J by 2 bases, leaving 14 bases between them. CDR3 loop: CSVEASDRRNYGYTF. The CDR3 DNA follows: TGCAGCGTTGAAGCGTCGGACAGAAGGAACTATGGCTACACCTTC.

The V gene is TRBV25-1, the J gene TRBJ2-3; 12 bases align to TRBD2. The junction had 7 bases not matched to a gene; V was cut back by 6 bases and J by 6 bases. The germline V gene has CDR1 MGHDK and CDR2 SYGVNS. The CDR3 is 15 residues long. CDR3: CASRDLAGGTDTQYF. CDR3 DNA: TGTGCCAGCAGAGACCTAGCGGGGGGGACGGATACGCAGTATTTT.

The chain couples TRBV5-1 to TRBJ2-2; 11 bases are a match to TRBD1. V was clipped by 0 bases and J by 9 bases; unmatched bases: 4. CDR1 and CDR2 from the germline V gene are SGHRS and YFSETQ. The length of the CDR3 is 15 residues. The CDR3 loop reads CASSLAGQGDRELFF. In DNA, the CDR3 is TGCGCCAGCAGCTTGGCGGGACAGGGGGACCGGGAGCTGTTTTTT.

This sequence joins TRBV5-1 and TRBJ1-3; perhaps TRBD1 as D (6 bases). The CDR3 contains 15 residues. The germline gives CDR1 SGHRS, CDR2 YFSETQ. With 7 bases removed from V and 1 base from J, the gap between germline ends came to 15 bases. The DNA for the CDR3 is TGCGCCAGCCAACAGGGCGACTTGTCTGGAAACACCATATATTTT. Its translation: CASQQGDLSGNTIYF.

The V gene is TRBV27, the J gene TRBJ2-2, with D possibly TRBD1 on 6 matching bases. Deletions cut 3 bases from V and 4 bases from J, with 12 bases between. Germline V gives CDR1 MNHEY, CDR2 SMNVEV (reference sequence). This CDR3 spans 15 amino acids. CDR3 region: CASSFAQGITGELFF. CDR3 bases: TGTGCCAGCAGTTTCGCGCAGGGGATCACCGGGGAGCTGTTTTTT.

CDR3 nucleotide sequence: TGTGCCAGTAGTATTATGTCAGGGGGCGGTCAGCCCCAGCATTTT. Its protein product is CASSIMSGGGQPQHF. This chain uses TRBV19 with TRBJ1-5, with 8 bases identical to TRBD1. CDR3 size: 15 residues. The germline V gene has CDR1 LNHDA and CDR2 SQIVND (reference sequence). V was pared by 3 bases and J by 6 bases, with 7 bases of the junction left unmatched.

J is TRBJ2-7 and V is TRBV18; no clear D gene. V was clipped by 1 base and J by 6 bases, with 13 bases between them. Germline CDR1 KGHSH, CDR2 LQKENI. The CDR3 consists of 14 residues. The CDR3, as DNA: TGTGCCAGCTCACCACGCAGAGACTCTGGCGAGCAGTACTTC. It codes for CASSPRRDSGEQYF.

V is TRBV7-2 and J is TRBJ1-2, with 9 positions matching TRBD1. The ends lost 5 bases at V and 6 bases at J; junction bases unmatched: 7. Germline V gene data show CDR1 as SGHTA and CDR2 as FQGNSA. This CDR3 has 14 amino acids. CDR3 region: CASSAQTGGNGYTF. CDR3 bases: TGTGCCAGCAGCGCCCAGACAGGGGGGAATGGCTACACCTTC.